This T cell receptor beta chain was identified during a study of liver allograft versus peripheral blood T cells. The overall study: Recipients' peripheral blood supplied the T cell receptor repertoires against which those in transplanted livers were compared.

Using its own MiXCR run on the reads, TCRdb lists one record per CDR3 protein. The sample records several thousand distinct CDR3 sequences, 17% being singletons. The study, taken as a whole, reports: Reportedly, the T cell receptor repertoires inside liver allografts were not the same as those in peripheral blood.

By frequency in the sample, this clonotype is medium-sized. Its specificity is unknown. The source is a human patient who had a liver transplant. Certain T cells may be donor cells from the graft.

The CDR3 DNA reads TGTGCCATCAGCGATAACAGGGATCAGGAGCAGTTCTTC. It translates to CAISDNRDQEQFF. The chain is built from TRBV10-3 and TRBJ2-1, with D possibly being TRBD1 (6 bases). Germline loops: CDR1 ENHRY, CDR2 SYGVKD. V shed 6 bases and J shed 10 bases, with 16 bases lying between them. This CDR3 contains 13 residues.